These 21 T cell receptor beta chains share one sample of origin, sequenced in a study of T cell repertoires in cytomegalovirus infection. TCRdb used MiXCR to reprocess the reads, holding one entry per CDR3 protein. The sample holds 250,000 to 300,000 distinct CDR3 sequences, under 30% seen once. Sequenced sample: PBMCs. The receptors were sampled from a human donor in good health (CMV status not recorded). Some clones in this sample may be carry-over from other donors' samples.

CDR3 sequence reads: CASSWDRSYEQYF. CDR3 in DNA: TGTGCCAGTTCATGGGACAGATCCTACGAGCAGTACTTC. The rearrangement links TRBV19 to TRBJ2-7; 7 bases align to TRBD1. The germline CDR1 and CDR2 sequences are LNHDA and SQIVND (reference sequence). The CDR3 is made up of 13 amino acids. J lost 1 base, V lost 8 bases, and 5 bases had no gene match. Full variable domain (outside the CDR3, taken from reference TRBV19 and TRBJ2-7): DGGITQSPKYLFRKEGQNVTLSCEQNLNHDAMYWYRQDPGQGLRLIYYSQIVNDFQKGDIAEGYSVSREKKESFPLTVTSAQKNPTAFYLCASSWDRSYEQYFGPGTRLTVT.

In this sample, this clonotype turned up many times. The chain uses TRBV11-2 and TRBJ2-5; the D is unclear. CDR1 SGHAT and CDR2 FQNNGV come from the germline V gene. This CDR3 has 12 amino acids. V was cut by 0 bases and J by 4 bases, with 3 bases left in between. The CDR3, as DNA: TGTGCCAGCAGCTTAGACAGAGAGACCCAGTACTTC. Residues: CASSLDRETQYF.

The chain uses TRBV19 and TRBJ1-5; D is ambiguous. Germline-derived CDR1 and CDR2 are LNHDA and SQIVND (reference sequence). Deletions cut 6 bases from V and 0 bases from J, with 9 bases between. The CDR3 has 14 amino acids. The CDR3 is CASRQRSSNQPQHF. The CDR3 DNA sequence: TGTGCCAGTAGACAAAGGAGTAGCAATCAGCCCCAGCATTTT.

CDR3 nucleotides: TGTGCCAGCAGTTTAGGGACAGGGAACTCTGGGGCCAACGTCCTGACTTTC. This translates into CASSLGTGNSGANVLTF. V gene TRBV12-3 or TRBV12-4 combines with J gene TRBJ2-6, with 8 bases matching TRBD1. CDR3 length equals 17 residues. The junction had 2 bases not matched to a gene; V was cut back by 1 base and J by 0 bases.

This clonotype has more than one count but fewer than ten. This chain links TRBV30 with TRBJ2-1; D is possibly TRBD1 or TRBD2 (5 bases each). V lost 8 bases and J lost 8, with 16 bases in between. The CDR3 has 12 amino acids. Per the germline V gene, CDR1 is GTSNPN and CDR2 is SVGIG (reference sequence). Here the CDR3 reads CALTDGAYEQFF. The CDR3 nucleotides read TGTGCCCTCACGGACGGGGCCTATGAGCAGTTCTTC.

This clonotype was seen more than once but under ten times. CDR3 loop: CAIRTSGGASDTQYF. CDR3 coding DNA: TGTGCCATCAGGACGAGCGGGGGGGCCTCAGATACGCAGTATTTT. V usage is TRBV10-3 and J usage is TRBJ2-3; 10 positions agree with TRBD2. Unmatched junction bases numbered 7, after V lost 6 bases and J lost 4 bases. CDR1 and CDR2 from the germline V gene are ENHRY and SYGVKD. The CDR3 has 15 amino acids.

Ten or more counts support this clonotype. The chain combines TRBV7-2 with TRBJ2-1; 11 nucleotides match TRBD2. From germline, CDR1 is SGHTA and CDR2 FQGNSA. CDR3 length equals 19 residues. V lost 1 base to trimming and J lost 4 bases; unmatched junction nucleotides: 12. Written as DNA, the CDR3 is TGTGCCAGCAGCTTAGAGCTGGGACTAGCGGATCTGCTATACAATGAGCAGTTCTTC. Its translation: CASSLELGLADLLYNEQFF.

This clonotype was detected only once. V is TRBV7-2 and J is TRBJ2-7, with TRBD1 matching 7 bases. CDR1 is SGHTA, CDR2 FQGNSA, per germline. Trimming at V came to 3 bases and at J to 7 bases, leaving 15 bases not matched to a gene. The CDR3 consists of 16 residues. Here the CDR3 reads CASSFPGGRPVEEQYF. The CDR3 nucleotides are TGTGCCAGCAGCTTCCCAGGGGGACGCCCGGTTGAGGAGCAGTACTTC.

The V gene is TRBV7-9, the J gene TRBJ1-4, with unresolved D. V was pared by 4 bases and J by 3 bases, with 9 bases between. This CDR3 is 14 amino acids long. Germline CDR1 is SEHNR and CDR2 is FQNEAQ (reference sequence). In nucleotides, the CDR3 is TGTGCCAGCAGCTCCAGAAGTTCTAATGAAAAACTGTTTTTT. This gives the protein CASSSRSSNEKLFF.

The table lists this clonotype with many counts. The chain uses TRBV7-2 and TRBJ1-2; possible D gene TRBD1, 6 bases. Trimming took off 5 bases at V and 4 bases at J, with 17 bases between the two ends. The CDR3 covers 15 residues. Germline CDR1 reads SGHTA; CDR2 reads FQGNSA. The CDR3 bases are TGTGCCAGCAGCCTTAGCATCGACAGGAGCTATGGCTACACCTTC. Residues: CASSLSIDRSYGYTF.

This chain's CDR3 is CASSLMLGAGLVYEQYF. CDR3 bases: TGTGCCAGCAGTTTAATGTTAGGGGCGGGCCTAGTCTACGAGCAGTACTTC. V is TRBV28 and J is TRBJ2-7, with D perhaps TRBD1 or TRBD2 (5 bases each). Trimming left V 2 bases short and J 3 bases short, with 20 bases between. CDR1 and CDR2 (germline): MDHEN, SYDVKM. The CDR3 contains 17 residues.

This sequence joins TRBV2 and TRBJ1-2; perhaps TRBD1 as D (5 bases). Trimming took off 6 bases at V and 4 bases at J, with 12 bases between the two ends. Germline V gives CDR1 SNHLY, CDR2 FYNNEI. The CDR3 sequence is 13 residues long. CDR3 amino acids: CASRMTVSYGYTF. CDR3 coding DNA: TGTGCCAGCAGGATGACAGTGTCCTATGGCTACACCTTC.

This clonotype was detected ten times or more. V usage is TRBV14 and J usage is TRBJ1-2; D gene uncertain. The CDR3 is 13 amino acids. V was shortened by 3 bases and J by 8 bases, with 13 bases between the two germline ends. From germline, CDR1 is SGHDN and CDR2 FVKESK. CDR3 in DNA: TGTGCCAGCAGCCAGGGAGGGCGAAGAGGCTACACCTTC. This codes for CASSQGGRRGYTF.

This clonotype was picked up many times. The chain uses TRBV7-2 and TRBJ1-6; TRBD1 aligns across 7 bases. CDR3 length: 14 residues. Trimming took 8 bases from V and 4 from J; bases not matched to a gene: 5. Germline V CDR1 and CDR2: SGHTA, FQGNSA. CDR3 nucleotide sequence: TGTGCCAGCGCGGCGGGACAGTATAATTCACCCCTCCACTTT. Amino acids: CASAAGQYNSPLHF.

This clonotype has more than one count but fewer than ten. V gene TRBV29-1 combines with J gene TRBJ1-5; the D is unclear. The V gene lost 4 bases and the J gene lost 6 bases, with 13 bases spanning the gap. Germline V gene sequence: CDR1 SQVTM, CDR2 ANQGSEA. CDR3 length: 13 amino acids. The CDR3: CSVVDAWGQPQHF. The CDR3 DNA sequence: TGCAGCGTTGTGGACGCTTGGGGTCAGCCCCAGCATTTT.

This sequence joins TRBV11-2 and TRBJ1-1; D gene unclear. V lost 5 bases to trimming and J lost 0 bases, with 10 bases between them. Per germline, CDR1 SGHAT and CDR2 FQNNGV. The CDR3 is 14 amino acids. The CDR3 loop is CASSLPSVNTEAFF. For the CDR3, the DNA is TGTGCCAGCAGCCTTCCCTCGGTGAACACTGAAGCTTTCTTT.

The chain joins TRBV20-1 to TRBJ2-1; 7 bases map to TRBD2. The CDR3 extends over 13 amino acids. CDR1 and CDR2 (germline): DFQATT, SNEGSKA (reference sequence). This CDR3 is CTSSRGIYNEQFF. The CDR3 coding sequence is TGCACCTCATCGCGGGGGATCTACAATGAGCAGTTCTTC.

This clonotype was seen a handful of times. The chain is built from TRBV7-9 and TRBJ2-7; D possibly matches TRBD1 or TRBD2 (5 bases each). The V end lost 5 bases, the J end lost 0 bases, and 14 bases lay between the germline ends. Germline V lookup: CDR1 SEHNR, CDR2 FQNEAQ (reference sequence). This CDR3 spans 15 amino acids. In DNA form, the CDR3 reads TGTGCCAGCAGCCCTCACGGGGCGGTCTCCTACGAGCAGTACTTC. Its translation: CASSPHGAVSYEQYF.

There are many counts of this clonotype. The chain joins TRBV7-2 to TRBJ1-2, with D tentatively TRBD1 (5 bases). CDR1 and CDR2 (germline): SGHTA, FQGNSA. The CDR3 sequence is 13 residues long. The ends were cut back, 5 bases at V and 8 bases at J, with 15 bases in the middle. CDR3 in DNA: TGTGCCAGCAGCAGCCCGACCCGGGGGGGCTACACCTTC. Translating it yields CASSSPTRGGYTF.

The V call is TRBV7-2, the J call TRBJ2-1; D remains ambiguous. V dropped 0 bases and J dropped 2 bases, with 11 bases sitting between them. CDR1 and CDR2 (germline): SGHTA, FQGNSA. The CDR3 is 16 residues long. The CDR3 DNA reads TGTGCCAGCAGCTTAGCCGTCCTTAGCCCCTACAATGAGCAGTTCTTC. This codes for CASSLAVLSPYNEQFF.

The chain carries TRBV6-6 and TRBJ2-7; D is unresolved. Deletions cut 2 bases from V and 0 bases from J, with 11 bases between. CDR1 and CDR2 from the germline V gene are MNHNY and SVGAGI (reference sequence). The CDR3 contains 15 residues. The CDR3 spells CASSYRTLSSYEQYF. CDR3 in DNA: TGTGCCAGCAGTTACCGGACGTTGAGCTCCTACGAGCAGTACTTC.